This T cell receptor (beta chain) was sequenced for a study of T cell repertoires in aging, cancer and after chemotherapy (dated by TCRdb to between 2018 and 2021). Regarding the study in general: Donors were distributed across six age groups ranging from 30 or younger to 70 or older, with at least three individuals included per group. Roughly 8.8 million TCR reads were contained in the full dataset. In the solid tumor group, paired pre- and post-chemotherapy samples were obtained from brain tumor (glioblastoma) patients receiving temozolomide-based therapy. A cohort of 220 or so cancer patients (roughly 94 with hematological and around 130 with solid cancers) was assembled, and under 100 healthy donors were included as a reference group. Peripheral blood TCR beta repertoires from healthy donors and cancer patients were profiled to examine immunoaging and T cell reconstitution after chemotherapy. Broader findings and caveats from the paper: In healthy donors, the drop in TCR diversity with age came mainly from a loss of richness, whereas in cancer patients a loss of evenness also played a part. Untreated patients with hematological or solid cancers showed significantly lower blood TCR diversity and higher clonality than age-matched healthy donors. According to the authors, the repertoire data do not permit conclusions about immunological memory after chemotherapy. Median generation probability increased over the chemotherapy interval in both cancer cohorts, suggesting repertoire reconstitution through rebound thymic output.

This clonotype was observed a single time. Its antigen specificity is not known. Per-base quality was not reported, and no clone a single base away is much larger than it. A lone read is weak support. Rearranged TRB sequences spanning V, D and J segments were amplified by multiplex touch-down PCR using a mixed TRB-A/B primer pool. Illumina adapters and sample indices were attached to the amplicons in two consecutive PCR reactions using Phusion HS II polymerase. The amplicons were purified from gel with the NucleoSpin Gel and PCR Clean-up kit and then assessed with Qubit and an Agilent 2100 Bioanalyzer. The libraries were sequenced on an Illumina MiSeq with 600-cycle, single-indexed, paired-end runs. In the original analysis: TRB sequences were processed with MiXCR versions 2.12 and 3.0.5. Each unique CDR3 nucleotide sequence was counted as one clone, and only productive sequences with at least two reads were retained. Repertoire metrics included Shannon diversity, evenness, clonality (one minus evenness), and alpha-parameterized diversity profiles from alpha 0 to 5. The IGoR algorithm was used to calculate generation probabilities for clones in the paired samples taken before and after chemotherapy. TCRdb trimmed the raw reads at Q25, called clones with MiXCR and kept productive beta chains. Rows with one shared CDR3 protein collapse into an entry with the most common genes and DNA. The V and J calls, along with clone size, are taken from TCRdb and not from the paper's own processing. This sample lists about 3,300 distinct CDR3 sequences; 45% were detected once. Together, the top ten hold 3% to 3.5% of the sample.

V sheds 7 bases and J sheds 3 bases, leaving 13 bases between their ends. The germline V gene (reference sequence) yields LNHDA for CDR1 and SQIVND for CDR2. The CDR3 has 14 amino acids, counting the end cysteine and phenylalanine. Kept here is only the CDR3 DNA, which spans 42 bases and is read in frame from base 1. TCR beta rearrangements were amplified from genomic DNA extracted from peripheral blood rather than from sorted cells or RNA. This TCR came from a human donor with a solid tumor. This chain is built from TRBV19 and TRBJ1-5, with an unclear D gene assignment. Sequences were obtained from blood. The nucleotide sequence is TGTGCCAGTAAGGAGGGAGGCCTCAATCAGCCCCAGCATTTT. This translates into CASKEGGLNQPQHF.